This T cell receptor beta chain originates from a study of shared clonotypes between healthy human individuals. A note on this clone: What it binds is not known.

Regarding the study as a whole: Donor scarcity curtailed the genetic and exposure-history diversity represented herein.

This was a deep-level run. Authors' data handling: Filtering differed for immunoSEQ, which gave only junction sequences without quality scores. Sequencing used immunoSEQ multiplex PCR; TCRdb keeps in-frame clones, though not all of them. That table supplies the V and J calls and clone size; D and trimming were determined from the DNA. The table has some 2,400,000 clones, approximately 94% seen once. The donors were adults (healthy and HIV-negative) with no recent acute infections or vaccinations. V was cut by 6 bases and J by 1 base, with 14 bases left in between. CDR3 length: 15 amino acids. Germline V gene lookup returns CDR1 MDHEN and CDR2 SYDVKM.

The clonotype comes from a man aged 18 to 29 in good health. The sample was naive CD4+ T cells sorted from blood. Subset given: CD45RA+ positively selected. The chain has TRBV28 and TRBJ2-3; D is undetermined. The CDR3, as DNA: TGTGCCAGCAGGACCCCCAATCAGGGCACAGATACGCAGTATTTT. Translation gives CASRTPNQGTDTQYF. The full variable domain, completed using reference TRBV28 and TRBJ2-3, is DVKVTQSSRYLVKRTGEKVFLECVQDMDHENMFWYRQDPGLGLRLIYFSYDVKMKEKGDIPEGYSVSREKKERFSLILESASTNQTSMYLCASRTPNQGTDTQYFGPGTRLTVL.